Listed below are T cell receptor beta chains from one sample, sequenced in a study of early T cells in non-severe SARS-CoV-2 infection. Each CDR3 protein gets one entry after TCRdb re-called the 5' RACE reads with MiXCR. The sample yields around 30,000 distinct CDR3 sequences, roughly 9.7% seen once. The sequenced sample consisted of whole blood. The receptors come from an adult who was a healthcare worker with PCR-confirmed SARS-CoV-2 infection or an uninfected control (not recorded which). The CDR3 runs from the conserved cysteine through the conserved F or W. A D gene is named only where the DNA matches it firmly. Only some rows state a clone size, as once, few, many or a class for expanded clones.

CDR3 length	V gene	J gene	D gene	clone size	CDR3 DNA	CDR3 protein
15	TRBV10-3	TRBJ2-2	TRBD1	NA	TGTGCCATCAGTGCACAGGGGGCTTTAACCGGGGAGCTGTTTTTT	CAISAQGALTGELFF
11	TRBV28	TRBJ2-7	NA	many	TGTGCCAGCAGTCTTCTTTACGAGCAGTACTTC	CASSLLYEQYF
15	TRBV12-3/TRBV12-4	TRBJ2-1	TRBD2	NA	TGTGCCAGCAGTCCCTTAGCGGGGGGGTACAATGAGCAGTTCTTC	CASSPLAGGYNEQFF
17	TRBV3-1	TRBJ2-1	TRBD2	few	TGTGCCAGCAGCCCAACAAAGACTAGCGGGGGGAATAATGAGCAGTTCTTC	CASSPTKTSGGNNEQFF
13	TRBV15	TRBJ1-6	NA	many	TGTGCCACCAGCACCCGGACGGGTTCACCCCTCCACTTT	CATSTRTGSPLHF
15	TRBV12-3/TRBV12-4	TRBJ2-5	TRBD1	many	TGTGCCAGCAGTGTTGGACAGGTACTCCAAGAGACCCAGTACTTC	CASSVGQVLQETQYF
17	TRBV4-1	TRBJ2-2	NA	NA	TGCGCCAGCAGCCAAGACCGGGGGCGAGTTCGTACCGGGGAGCTGTTTTTT	CASSQDRGRVRTGELFF
15	TRBV27	TRBJ2-1	NA	medium-sized	TGTGCCAGCAGTTTATTGCGGGGATATTACAATGAGCAGTTCTTC	CASSLLRGYYNEQFF
15	TRBV7-9	TRBJ2-7	TRBD1	many	TGTGCCAGCACCTCAGCCGGGACAGGGACCTACGAGCAGTACTTC	CASTSAGTGTYEQYF
12	TRBV29-1	TRBJ2-5	TRBD2	many	TGCAGCGTTGGGGCTAGCGGAGAGACCCAGTACTTC	CSVGASGETQYF
14	TRBV27	TRBJ2-2	TRBD1	NA	TGTGCCAGCAGCGACAGGGGGCAGACCGGGGAGCTGTTTTTT	CASSDRGQTGELFF
15	TRBV10-2	TRBJ1-1	NA	once	TGCGCCAGCAGTGCCCAAAGCAGGGCGAACACTGAAGCTTTCTTT	CASSAQSRANTEAFF
16	TRBV11-1	TRBJ2-2	NA	NA	TGTGCCAGCAGCTTAAGACAGACAGGAAACACCGGGGAGCTGTTTTTT	CASSLRQTGNTGELFF
19	TRBV7-9	TRBJ2-2	TRBD2	many	TGTGCCAGCAGCCCCCTCCCGGGACTAGCGGGGGGGCGGACCGGGGAGCTGTTTTTT	CASSPLPGLAGGRTGELFF
16	TRBV2	TRBJ1-2	NA	NA	TGTGCCAGCAGTGAACAGAAACCCTTTCATGTTTATGGCTACACCTTC	CASSEQKPFHVYGYTF
15	TRBV29-1	TRBJ2-4	TRBD2	many	TGCAGCTTCATGACTAGCGGCTTAGCCAAAAACATTCAGTACTTC	CSFMTSGLAKNIQYF
19	TRBV30	TRBJ1-6	TRBD1	many	TGTGCCTGGAGTGTAATGAGCCGGGACAGCCTTCCTTATAATTCACCCCTCCACTTT	CAWSVMSRDSLPYNSPLHF
16	TRBV19	TRBJ1-2	NA	few	TGTGCCAGTAGTACCTGGACGGCCTCCCCCCTCTATGGCTACACCTTC	CASSTWTASPLYGYTF
17	TRBV5-1	TRBJ1-3	NA	few	TGCGCCAGCAGCTTGGAAGGGGTCCGAGCGGCTGGAAACACCATATATTTT	CASSLEGVRAAGNTIYF
14	TRBV18	TRBJ1-4	NA	many	TGTGCCAGCTCACCCTCAGGACGCGGTGAAAAACTGTTTTTT	CASSPSGRGEKLFF
15	TRBV3-1	TRBJ1-6	TRBD1	many	TGTGCCAGCAGCCCCCAGGGGGCGTCAGATTCACCCCTCCACTTT	CASSPQGASDSPLHF
12	TRBV6-5	TRBJ2-3	NA	many	TGTGCCAGCAGGAGGGACCGGGGTACGCAGTATTTT	CASRRDRGTQYF
10	TRBV30	TRBJ2-5	NA	many	TGTGCCTGGGGGGAAGAGACCCAGTACTTC	CAWGEETQYF
21	TRBV7-9	TRBJ2-1	TRBD2	many	TGTGCCAGCAGCTTATTCGGTCATGAAGACCTAGCGGGGGGCTTTTACAATGAGCAGTTCTTC	CASSLFGHEDLAGGFYNEQFF
13	TRBV2	TRBJ2-7	NA	many	TGTGCCAGCAGTCCAGACAACTCCTACGAGCAGTACTTC	CASSPDNSYEQYF
16	TRBV6-5	TRBJ1-5	NA	medium-sized	TGTGCCAGCAGTCCGACGGAGCCGGATAGCAATCAGCCCCAGCATTTT	CASSPTEPDSNQPQHF
11	TRBV7-6	TRBJ2-1	NA	many	TGTGCCAGCAGCTTAGCGGTTGAGCAGTTCTTC	CASSLAVEQFF
15	TRBV13	TRBJ1-4	NA	NA	TGTGCCAGCAGCCCCGGGGGAATTGATAATGAAAAACTGTTTTTT	CASSPGGIDNEKLFF